The text below deals with one TCR beta chain. Germline values: CDR1 MNHEY, CDR2 SMNVEV (reference sequence). V lost 3 bases and J lost 3, with 12 bases in between. There are 14 residues in the CDR3. This sample stems from a study of technical replicates of blood from a handful of donors. Repertoires were generated with immunoSEQ multiplex PCR, while TCRdb's copy carries only in-frame clones and drops some. The sample has approximately 80,000 clones, roughly 98% seen once. The V call is TRBV27, the J call TRBJ2-7, with TRBD2 as a possible D gene (5 bases). The sequenced sample consisted of T cells isolated from PBMCs. This sequence originates from a human donor in good health. In DNA form, the CDR3 reads TGTGCCAGCAGTTTCCTCTCTGGAGGCTACGAGCAGTACTTC. The encoded protein is CASSFLSGGYEQYF.